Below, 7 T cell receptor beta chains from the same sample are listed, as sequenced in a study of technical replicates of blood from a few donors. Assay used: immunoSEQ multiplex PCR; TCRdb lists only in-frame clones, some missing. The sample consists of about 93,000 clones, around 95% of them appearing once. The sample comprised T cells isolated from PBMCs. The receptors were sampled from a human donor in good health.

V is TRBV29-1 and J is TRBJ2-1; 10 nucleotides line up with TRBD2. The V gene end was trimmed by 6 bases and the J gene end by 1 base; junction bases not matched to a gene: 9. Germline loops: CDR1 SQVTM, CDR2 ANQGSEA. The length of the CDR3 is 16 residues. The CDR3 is CSVADWTSGSYNEQFF. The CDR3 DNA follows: TGCAGCGTGGCCGATTGGACTAGCGGTTCCTACAATGAGCAGTTCTTC.

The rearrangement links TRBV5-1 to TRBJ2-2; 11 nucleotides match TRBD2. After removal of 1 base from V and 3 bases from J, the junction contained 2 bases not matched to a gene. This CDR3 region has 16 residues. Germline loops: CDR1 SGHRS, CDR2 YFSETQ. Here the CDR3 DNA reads TGCGCCAGCAGCTTGAGGGGACTAGCGGACACCGGGGAGCTGTTTTTT. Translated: CASSLRGLADTGELFF.

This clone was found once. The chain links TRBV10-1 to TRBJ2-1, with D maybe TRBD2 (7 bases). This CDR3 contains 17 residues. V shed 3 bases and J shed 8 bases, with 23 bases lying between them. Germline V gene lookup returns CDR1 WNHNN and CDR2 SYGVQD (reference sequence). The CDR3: CASSEGQRRRAGDEQFF. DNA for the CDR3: TGCGCCAGCAGTGAAGGACAGAGGAGAAGGGCGGGAGATGAGCAGTTCTTC.

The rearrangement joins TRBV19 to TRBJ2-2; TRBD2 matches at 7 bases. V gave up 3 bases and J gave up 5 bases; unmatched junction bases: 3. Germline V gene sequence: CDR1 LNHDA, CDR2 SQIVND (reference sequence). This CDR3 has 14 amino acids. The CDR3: CASSMRGITGELFF. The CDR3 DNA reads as TGTGCCAGTAGTATGCGGGGGATAACCGGGGAGCTGTTTTTT.

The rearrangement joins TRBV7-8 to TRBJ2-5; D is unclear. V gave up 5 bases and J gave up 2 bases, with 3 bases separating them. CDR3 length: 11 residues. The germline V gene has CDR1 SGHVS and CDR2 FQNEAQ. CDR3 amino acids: CASSPQETQYF. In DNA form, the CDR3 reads TGTGCCAGCAGCCCACAAGAGACCCAGTACTTC.

The CDR3 nucleotides are TGCAGCGTTGAAGTCAGGGGGCGTAATGAGCAGTTCTTC. The encoded protein is CSVEVRGRNEQFF. This chain connects TRBV29-1 to TRBJ2-1; 8 nucleotides match TRBD1. Losses at the gene ends were 1 base for V and 7 bases for J; bases not matched to a gene: 3. Germline V gene lookup returns CDR1 SQVTM and CDR2 ANQGSEA. The CDR3 is 13 amino acids.

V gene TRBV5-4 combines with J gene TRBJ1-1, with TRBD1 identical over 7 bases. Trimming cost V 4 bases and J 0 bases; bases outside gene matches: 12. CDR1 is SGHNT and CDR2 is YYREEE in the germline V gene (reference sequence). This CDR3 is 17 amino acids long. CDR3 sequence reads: CASSQNPGQTLNTEAFF. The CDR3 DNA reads TGTGCCAGCAGCCAGAATCCGGGACAGACTTTGAACACTGAAGCTTTCTTT.